This T cell receptor (beta chain) was observed in a study of shared clonotypes between healthy human individuals. Across the whole study: Each donor had three CD4 naive, three CD4 memory, two CD8 naive and one CD8 memory plate.

Comments on this clone: The antigen is unknown.

Data came from immunoSEQ multiplex PCR; TCRdb stores just in-frame clones and leaves some out. The sample lists around 2.1 million clones, around 95% occurring once. Findings and limits, study-wide: Some clonotypes were shared by all four sorted-subset donors, while others were not shared. The non-shared ones had lower generation probabilities than the shared ones. Clonotype sharing across donors was expected to vary with sequencing depth.

The study separated CD4+ cells into CD45RA+ naive and CD45RA-negative memory subsets. The germline gives CDR1 MNHNY, CDR2 SVGAGI (reference sequence). The CDR3 runs 14 residues. Trimming cost V 8 bases and J 1 base, with 9 bases left between them. The clonotype comes from a man in his late teens or twenties in good health. V and J are TRBV6-6 and TRBJ2-6; TRBD1 is a possible D gene (6 bases). Specimen: naive CD4+ T cells sorted from blood. Described subset: CD45RA+ positively selected. The CDR3 loop reads CASEGESGANVLTF. DNA for the CDR3: TGTGCCAGCGAGGGGGAGTCTGGGGCCAACGTCCTGACTTTC.